This TCR beta chain was identified in a study of immune evolution from preneoplasia to lung adenocarcinoma. General observations from the study: Normal lung had highest clonality; later lesions appeared denser, more diverse. From normal lung to invasive adenocarcinoma, top clone frequencies appeared to decrease.

Produced via immunoSEQ multiplex PCR; TCRdb's table is partial and in-frame only. The sample holds about 5,500 clones, approximately 82% seen once. V lost 3 bases, J lost 0 bases, and 6 bases lay in between. The CDR3 sequence is 14 residues long. Germline CDR1 reads MDHEN; CDR2 reads SYDVKM. Between the mid-2010s and the late 2010s, patients underwent resection in Japan or China. Two lung cancer pathologists independently confirmed each histologic diagnosis. Turning to this clone: Its target is not known.

Sequenced sample: FFPE adjacent normal lung tissue. The source is a person aged 65 to 85 with lung adenocarcinoma. This chain connects TRBV28 to TRBJ1-3; D gene uncertain. The CDR3 is CASSFEDSGNTIYF. CDR3 nucleotide sequence: TGTGCCAGCAGTTTTGAGGACTCTGGAAACACCATATATTTT.